This paragraph covers one T cell receptor (beta chain) sequence. No antigen is known for it. The source material, RNA transcripts, was used to amplify TCR beta CDR3 regions. HTBI primers were used for first-round RT-PCR of the TCR CDR3. Via MiXCR, TCRdb re-called the multiplex PCR reads, giving one row per CDR3 protein. The sample has 250,000 to 300,000 distinct CDR3 sequences; roughly 20% are singletons. The V and J ends lost 4 bases and 2 bases respectively, with 10 bases between them. The CDR3 length is 14 residues. The V gene's germline CDR1 is SGHKS and CDR2 YYEKEE (reference sequence). The data were taken from a study of T cells in Graves' hyperthyroidism and ophthalmopathy. Study context: Before any treatment, at initial diagnosis, peripheral blood was collected.

Study-wide findings and caveats: Most clonotypes that expanded in the thyroid above 0.001 also showed up in blood. Model-based prediction identified ophthalmopathy a median about 6.8 months prior to its onset.

Sequencing used blood. J is TRBJ1-5 and V is TRBV5-5; D is unclear. The TCR comes from a man aged 45-60 years with Graves' ophthalmopathy. The DNA of the CDR3 is TGTGCCAGCAGCCCGGTTTCCGGCAATCAGCCCCAGCATTTT. This sequence encodes CASSPVSGNQPQHF.